Below, 27 T cell receptor beta chains from the same sample are listed, as sequenced in a study of STAT5B mutations in CD4+ large granular lymphocyte leukemia. This table comes from immunoSEQ multiplex PCR, and its TCRdb copy is limited to in-frame clones, with some not included. The table has tens of thousands of clones, just over 85% seen once; the top ten hold approximately 2.5%. Specimen: CD4+ T cells from blood buffy coats. Receptors were obtained from a human donor in good health.

The V gene is TRBV20-1, the J gene TRBJ2-1, with unresolved D. The CDR3 runs 11 residues. Germline lookup yields CDR1 DFQATT and CDR2 SNEGSKA (reference sequence). V was cut by 1 base and J by 5 bases, with 3 bases left in between. As DNA, the CDR3 is TGCAGTGCTAGAGGGGACAATGAGCAGTTCTTC. It encodes CSARGDNEQFF.

This sequence joins TRBV9 and TRBJ1-2; TRBD1 matches 10 bases. J lost 0 bases, V lost 3 bases, and 2 bases had no gene match. From germline, CDR1 is SGDLS and CDR2 YYNGEE. The CDR3 runs to 15 residues. CDR3 DNA: TGTGCCAGCAGCGCCGGGACAGGGGCTAACTATGGCTACACCTTC. Its translation is CASSAGTGANYGYTF.

The chain joins TRBV6-6 to TRBJ1-1; D is unclear. V dropped 5 bases and J dropped 1 base, with 11 bases sitting between them. The CDR3 extends over 14 amino acids. In germline, CDR1 is MNHNY, CDR2 SVGAGI (reference sequence). CDR3 amino acids: CASSPLEGNTEAFF. The CDR3 nucleotides read TGTGCCAGCAGTCCCTTAGAGGGGAACACTGAAGCTTTCTTT.

J is TRBJ2-6 and V is TRBV6-5; D remains unclear. The V gene's germline CDR1 is MNHEY and CDR2 SVGAGI. There are 16 residues in the CDR3. V gave up 0 bases and J gave up 0 bases, with 6 bases separating them. In DNA form, the CDR3 reads TGTGCCAGCAGTTACTCGTACCTCTCTGGGGCCAACGTCCTGACTTTC. Translation gives CASSYSYLSGANVLTF.

CDR3 DNA: TGCAGCGTCCTGGGGGGCTCTGGAAACACCATATATTTT. Translated, it gives CSVLGGSGNTIYF. The rearrangement links TRBV29-1 to TRBJ1-3; possibly TRBD1 for D (5 bases). The germline V and J ends were trimmed by 6 bases and 0 bases, with 9 bases remaining between them. CDR3 length: 13 residues. Looked up from germline, CDR1 is SQVTM and CDR2 is ANQGSEA.

The chain carries TRBV2 and TRBJ2-1; 13 bases match TRBD2. This CDR3 is built from 15 residues. Germline V gives CDR1 SNHLY, CDR2 FYNNEI. The V and J ends lost 5 bases and 10 bases, in that order; junction bases with no gene match: 8. The CDR3 protein is CASSTGTSGKSEQFF. The DNA of the CDR3 is TGTGCCAGCAGTACCGGGACTAGCGGGAAGTCCGAGCAGTTCTTC.

The chain links TRBV5-1 to TRBJ2-5; 10 positions agree with TRBD2. The CDR3 sequence is 14 residues long. The germline gives CDR1 SGHRS, CDR2 YFSETQ. V gave up 2 bases and J gave up 2 bases; unmatched junction bases: 0. In DNA, the CDR3 is TGCGCCAGCAGCTTACTAGCGGGGCAAGAGACCCAGTACTTC. Translated: CASSLLAGQETQYF.

The chain uses TRBV27 and TRBJ1-1, with 8 bases that match TRBD1. J lost 0 bases, V lost 6 bases, and 12 bases had no gene match. The length of the CDR3 is 17 residues. CDR1 MNHEY and CDR2 SMNVEV come from the germline V gene (reference sequence). CDR3 region: CASRRTGNRYMNTEAFF. Here the CDR3 DNA reads TGTGCCAGCAGGCGGACAGGGAACCGCTACATGAACACTGAAGCTTTCTTT.

This chain connects TRBV2 to TRBJ1-3; D is undetermined. V gave up 2 bases and J gave up 0 bases, with 8 bases separating them. There are 15 residues in the CDR3. Germline V gives CDR1 SNHLY, CDR2 FYNNEI. The chain's CDR3 is CASSESTVSGNTIYF. Written as DNA, the CDR3 is TGTGCCAGCAGTGAATCGACCGTCTCTGGAAACACCATATATTTT.

The chain employs TRBV18 and TRBJ2-7, with 8 nucleotides matching TRBD2. The germline V gene has CDR1 KGHSH and CDR2 LQKENI. V lost 1 base to trimming and J lost 2 bases; unmatched junction nucleotides: 10. CDR3 length: 17 amino acids. CDR3 amino acids: CASSPRLEAGVTYEQYF. The CDR3 DNA sequence: TGTGCCAGCTCACCACGTTTAGAAGCGGGGGTGACCTACGAGCAGTACTTC.

This sequence joins TRBV6-1 and TRBJ1-5; D may be TRBD1 (5 bases). This CDR3 region has 14 residues. Germline CDR1 is MNHNS and CDR2 is SASEGT. Deletions cut 8 bases from V and 7 bases from J, with 18 bases between. The CDR3: CASRRGEVSQPQHF. The CDR3 bases are TGTGCCAGCCGCCGGGGGGAGGTCAGCCAGCCCCAGCATTTT.

The rearrangement links TRBV9 to TRBJ1-2; D call uncertain. Per germline, CDR1 SGDLS and CDR2 YYNGEE. The germline V and J ends were trimmed by 3 bases and 3 bases, with 12 bases remaining between them. The CDR3 extends over 14 amino acids. CDR3 sequence (DNA): TGTGCCAGCAGCGATCCCAGGTATCACTATGGCTACACCTTC. Translation: CASSDPRYHYGYTF.

V gene TRBV7-2 combines with J gene TRBJ2-5; 10 bases map to TRBD1. The CDR3 runs to 17 residues. CDR1 is SGHTA and CDR2 is FQGNSA in the germline V gene. J gave up 7 bases and V 5 bases, and 16 bases lay outside the gene matches. This CDR3 is CASSLRTFDRGHGTQYF. CDR3 sequence (DNA): TGTGCCAGCAGCCTGCGAACCTTTGACAGGGGGCATGGGACCCAGTACTTC. Based on the CDR3 plus reference TRBV7-2 and TRBJ2-5, the full variable domain is GAGVSQSPSNKVTEKGKDVELRCDPISGHTALYWYRQSLGQGLEFLIYFQGNSAPDKSGLPSDRFSAERTGGSVSTLTIQRTQQEDSAVYLCASSLRTFDRGHGTQYFGPGTRLLVL.

To note about this clone: Other DNA sequences within the sample encode an identical CDR3. The CDR3 loop reads CASSPGLAGVNEQYF. The CDR3 DNA reads as TGTGCCAGCAGCCCGGGACTGGCGGGAGTCAACGAGCAGTACTTC. V is TRBV7-2 and J is TRBJ2-7; TRBD2 agrees at 7 bases. V trimming: 5 bases; J trimming: 5 bases; junction bases outside the gene matches: 12. The CDR3 totals 15 residues. The V gene's germline CDR1 is SGHTA and CDR2 FQGNSA.

This chain joins TRBV6-6 and TRBJ1-3; 7 bases fit TRBD1. Germline lookup yields CDR1 MNHNY and CDR2 SVGAGI (reference sequence). CDR3 length: 13 amino acids. In DNA form, the CDR3 reads TGTGTCGCCCAGGGGGATTCGGGAAACACCATATATTTT. Amino acids: CVAQGDSGNTIYF.

The sample holds one count of this clone. The chain recombines TRBV27 with TRBJ2-1; TRBD2 matches 11 bases. J gave up 2 bases and V 0 bases, and 6 bases lay outside the gene matches. Germline V gives CDR1 MNHEY, CDR2 SMNVEV (reference sequence). This CDR3 contains 18 residues. CDR3 nucleotide sequence: TGTGCCAGCAGTTTATCGATTTTAGCGGGAGGGACCTACAATGAGCAGTTCTTC. It translates to CASSLSILAGGTYNEQFF.

This clone has a handful of counts. This chain connects TRBV10-3 to TRBJ1-2; no reliable D call. The CDR3 is made up of 14 amino acids. The V gene lost 4 bases and the J gene lost 4 bases, with 13 bases spanning the gap. Germline loops: CDR1 ENHRY, CDR2 SYGVKD. The CDR3 DNA follows: TGTGCCATCAGTGCAGATGGACGGTTCTATGGCTACACCTTC. Residues: CAISADGRFYGYTF.

The J gene is TRBJ2-3, the V gene TRBV5-4; possible D gene TRBD1, 6 bases. This CDR3 contains 14 residues. V dropped 5 bases and J dropped 6 bases, with 16 bases sitting between them. Germline loops: CDR1 SGHNT, CDR2 YYREEE (reference sequence). The CDR3 is CASRPTGSRDTQYF. DNA of the CDR3: TGTGCCAGCAGACCCACAGGGTCGAGGGATACGCAGTATTTT.

The CDR3 spells CASSPIGPEQYF. The CDR3 bases are TGTGCCAGCAGCCCTATAGGTCCCGAGCAGTACTTC. The rearrangement joins TRBV28 to TRBJ2-7; D unclear. The CDR3 length is 12 residues. Germline-derived CDR1 and CDR2 are MDHEN and SYDVKM. The ends were cut back, 6 bases at V and 6 bases at J, with 12 bases in the middle.

The chain recombines TRBV2 with TRBJ2-5; tentatively, D is TRBD2 (6 bases). Germline CDR1 is SNHLY and CDR2 is FYNNEI. Trimming removed 7 bases at V and 5 bases at J, with 14 bases between. This CDR3 comprises 13 residues. This chain's CDR3 is CASNVGRGETQYF. Here the CDR3 DNA reads TGTGCCAGCAACGTCGGGAGAGGGGAGACCCAGTACTTC.

This chain links TRBV7-3 with TRBJ2-1; 7 positions match TRBD2. V trimming: 1 base; J trimming: 4 bases; junction bases outside the gene matches: 4. CDR1 and CDR2 (germline): SGHTA, FQGTGA. The CDR3 has 15 amino acids. CDR3 nucleotides: TGTGCCAGCAGCTTAAATAGCGGGCCATACAATGAGCAGTTCTTC. As protein: CASSLNSGPYNEQFF.

This sequence joins TRBV21-1 and TRBJ2-3; TRBD2, the table's D call, lacks a check against the DNA. TRBV21-1 is a pseudogene locus. The CDR3 covers 13 residues. The CDR3 reads CASSCGRFDTQYF. The CDR3 DNA sequence: TGTGCCAGCAGCTGCGGGAGATTCGATACGCAGTATTTT.

In this sample, this clone is medium-sized. The V gene is TRBV2, the J gene TRBJ1-2; TRBD1 might be the D (6 bases). The CDR3 contains 15 residues. The V gene's germline CDR1 is SNHLY and CDR2 FYNNEI. Trimming shortened V by 5 bases and J by 3 bases, and 16 bases separated the two germline ends. As DNA, the CDR3 is TGTGCCAGCAGTATGTGGGGGGGCCATGACTATGGCTACACCTTC. It translates to CASSMWGGHDYGYTF.

This rearrangement joins TRBV12-5 to TRBJ2-7; D is ambiguous. Germline V gene lookup returns CDR1 LGHNT and CDR2 FRNRAP. This CDR3 region has 12 residues. V gave up 6 bases and J gave up 0 bases, with 6 bases separating them. This chain's CDR3 is CASGWDSYEQYF. CDR3 nucleotide sequence: TGTGCTAGTGGGTGGGACTCCTACGAGCAGTACTTC. The full variable domain, completed using reference TRBV12-5 and TRBJ2-7, is DARVTQTPRHKVTEMGQEVTMRCQPILGHNTVFWYRQTMMQGLELLAYFRNRAPLDDSGMPKDRFSAEMPDATLATLKIQPSEPRDSAVYFCASGWDSYEQYFGPGTRLTVT.

The V gene is TRBV7-9, the J gene TRBJ2-7, with a possible D match to TRBD2 (6 bases). CDR1 is SEHNR and CDR2 is FQNEAQ in the germline V gene (reference sequence). This CDR3 region has 14 residues. The V and J ends lost 4 bases and 5 bases respectively, with 15 bases between them. Here the CDR3 reads CASSSSGTLHEQYF. CDR3 coding DNA: TGTGCCAGCAGCTCGTCAGGGACTCTCCACGAGCAGTACTTC.

The gene calls are TRBV2 and TRBJ2-2; possible D gene TRBD1, 6 bases. V lost 6 bases to trimming and J lost 1 base, with 15 bases between them. Germline V CDR1 and CDR2: SNHLY, FYNNEI. This CDR3 is 16 amino acids long. CDR3 nucleotides: TGTGCCAGCAGCAAACAGGGAATTGGGAACACCGGGGAGCTGTTTTTT. This codes for CASSKQGIGNTGELFF.

The J gene is TRBJ2-3, the V gene TRBV18, with 8 bases identical to TRBD2. The CDR3 covers 16 residues. V trimming: 5 bases; J trimming: 0 bases; junction bases outside the gene matches: 7. Germline-derived CDR1 and CDR2 are KGHSH and LQKENI. CDR3 protein: CASSELAGASTDTQYF. In DNA form, the CDR3 reads TGTGCCAGCTCAGAGCTAGCGGGTGCTAGCACAGATACGCAGTATTTT.